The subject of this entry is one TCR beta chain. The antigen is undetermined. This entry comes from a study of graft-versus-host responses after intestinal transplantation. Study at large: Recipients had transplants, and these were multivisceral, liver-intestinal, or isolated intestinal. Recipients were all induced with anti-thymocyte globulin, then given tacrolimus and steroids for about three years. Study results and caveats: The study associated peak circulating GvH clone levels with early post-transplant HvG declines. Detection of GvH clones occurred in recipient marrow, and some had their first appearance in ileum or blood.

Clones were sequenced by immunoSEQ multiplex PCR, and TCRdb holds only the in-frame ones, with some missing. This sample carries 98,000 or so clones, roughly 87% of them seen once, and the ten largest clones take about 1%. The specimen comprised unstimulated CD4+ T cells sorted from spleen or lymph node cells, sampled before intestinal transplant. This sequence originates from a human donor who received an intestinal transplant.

This CDR3 is CASGTGYDEQFF. CDR3 sequence (DNA): TGTGCCAGCGGTACGGGGTACGATGAGCAGTTCTTC. This sequence joins TRBV6-1 and TRBJ2-1; D perhaps matches TRBD2 (5 bases). Germline CDR1 MNHNS, CDR2 SASEGT. V lost 8 bases to trimming and J lost 8 bases, with 13 bases between them. This CDR3 region has 12 residues.